This TCR beta chain was profiled in a study of T cells in Graves' hyperthyroidism and ophthalmopathy. This CDR3 has 15 residues. CDR1 and CDR2 (germline): SEHNR, FQNEAQ (reference sequence). V was shortened by 5 bases and J by 0 bases, with 14 bases between the two germline ends. The CDR3 regions of TCR beta were amplified from RNA transcripts. In the first-round RT-PCR of the TCR CDR3, the HTBI primer set was used. TCRdb analysed the multiplex PCR reads with MiXCR anew, one entry per CDR3 protein. Among approximately 610,000 distinct CDR3 sequences, 14% to 15% were seen once, and the ten largest hold 3.5% to 4.5%. Among ophthalmopathy patients, the Clinical Activity Score reached at least 3, the NOSPECS grade reached at least 4, and duration remained under 3 months.

This receptor was identified in a woman aged 40-49 years with Graves' ophthalmopathy. Sequenced material: blood. The chain carries TRBV7-9 and TRBJ2-7; TRBD2 might be the D (5 bases). The CDR3 sequence is CASSPGWSASYEQYF. The CDR3 DNA sequence: TGTGCCAGCAGCCCGGGGTGGAGCGCCTCCTACGAGCAGTACTTC.